The table lists the clone carrying this TCR beta chain with many counts. What it recognizes is unknown. All patients reached thyroid surgery having received no treatment beforehand. Germline assignment: CDR1 LNHDA and CDR2 SQIVND (reference sequence). This CDR3 is built from 15 residues. V was trimmed by 3 bases and J by 0 bases, leaving 9 bases between them. In the study's own analysis: The distant-metastasis classifier for papillary thyroid cancer was built from CDR3 differences across clinicopathological groups. TCRdb reanalyzed the PCR reads via MiXCR. These V and J calls originate from TCRdb's pipeline instead of the authors' own analysis. The sample yields about 47,000 clones, about 25% seen once. The source of the sample is a study of metastatic and nonmetastatic thyroid tumors. Study context: The comparison covered peripheral blood and tumor or nodule tissue in malignant and benign thyroid patients.

Study outcomes and limitations: Versus benign nodules, malignant thyroid tumors reportedly had significantly higher TCR beta diversity, in blood and tumor.

The sequence derives from a male donor with papillary thyroid cancer or a benign thyroid nodule (not recorded which). Some clones in this sample may be carry-over from other donors' samples. Sequenced sample: blood. The rearrangement joins TRBV19 to TRBJ1-5; no clear D gene. This chain's CDR3 is CASSIGLYSNQPQHF. The CDR3 DNA is TGTGCCAGTAGTATCGGGTTATATAGCAATCAGCCCCAGCATTTT. Full variable domain (missing parts from reference TRBV19 and TRBJ1-5): DGGITQSPKYLFRKEGQNVTLSCEQNLNHDAMYWYRQDPGQGLRLIYYSQIVNDFQKGDIAEGYSVSREKKESFPLTVTSAQKNPTAFYLCASSIGLYSNQPQHFGDGTRLSIL.